The 27 T cell receptor beta chains in this list originate from one sample, sequenced in a study of cytomegalovirus exposure and HLA in healthy donors. Assay: immunoSEQ multiplex PCR; the TCRdb copy retains only in-frame clones and omits some. The repertoire has 120,000 to 150,000 clones, 85% to 90% of them found once; the top ten carry just under 9%. Sequencing input: PBMCs. The receptors here all came from a man between 18 and 29 years old in good health and CMV-seropositive.

This clone was detected only once. The chain carries TRBV7-2 and TRBJ2-7; maybe TRBD1 (6 bases). The V gene's germline CDR1 is SGHTA and CDR2 FQGNSA. Between the trimmed V and J ends, which lost 1 base and 4 bases, there was a span of 14 bases. CDR3 size: 15 residues. In DNA form, the CDR3 reads TGTGCCAGCAGCTTAGACAGGGTGGTTGTATACGAGCAGTACTTC. Amino acids: CASSLDRVVVYEQYF.

The J gene is TRBJ2-5, the V gene TRBV18, with TRBD2 matching 12 bases. V was clipped by 9 bases and J by 4 bases; unmatched bases: 6. This CDR3 contains 14 residues. Germline values: CDR1 KGHSH, CDR2 LQKENI. This CDR3 is CASRLAGDLETQYF. CDR3 sequence (DNA): TGTGCCAGTCGACTAGCGGGAGATCTAGAGACCCAGTACTTC.

This clone was observed a handful of times. The chain recombines TRBV19 with TRBJ1-4, with 7 bases aligning to TRBD1. CDR3 length: 13 residues. After removal of 5 bases from V and 8 bases from J, the junction contained 5 bases not matched to a gene. The germline V gene encodes CDR1 LNHDA and CDR2 SQIVND (reference sequence). The CDR3 here is CASSDDRVEKLFF. Written as DNA, the CDR3 is TGTGCCAGTAGTGACGACAGGGTCGAAAAACTGTTTTTT. Looking up the rest from reference TRBV19 and TRBJ1-4 gives the full variable domain: DGGITQSPKYLFRKEGQNVTLSCEQNLNHDAMYWYRQDPGQGLRLIYYSQIVNDFQKGDIAEGYSVSREKKESFPLTVTSAQKNPTAFYLCASSDDRVEKLFFGSGTQLSVL.

J is TRBJ1-2 and V is TRBV11-2; 7 nucleotides agree with TRBD1. Unmatched junction bases numbered 5, after V lost 8 bases and J lost 8 bases. Germline V gives CDR1 SGHAT, CDR2 FQNNGV. The CDR3 consists of 11 residues. This CDR3 is CASGRQGGYTF. CDR3 nucleotide sequence: TGTGCCAGCGGACGACAGGGCGGCTACACCTTC.

V and J are TRBV5-6 and TRBJ1-5; the D gene is possibly TRBD1 (5 bases). This CDR3 comprises 17 residues. Trimming stripped 4 bases from V and 0 bases from J, with 17 bases between. Germline V gene lookup returns CDR1 SGHDT and CDR2 YYEEEE. As DNA, the CDR3 is TGTGCCAGCAGCCGGGGGGGACGAATATATAGCAATCAGCCCCAGCATTTT. Its protein is CASSRGGRIYSNQPQHF.

The chain employs TRBV6-1 and TRBJ1-5; D is uncertain. With 6 bases removed from V and 7 bases from J, the gap between germline ends came to 7 bases. Germline V gives CDR1 MNHNS, CDR2 SASEGT. The CDR3 totals 11 residues. CDR3 nucleotides: TGTGCCAGCAGGGCGGGGCAGCCCCAGCATTTT. This sequence encodes CASRAGQPQHF.

The rearrangement links TRBV11-2 to TRBJ2-7; 9 positions match TRBD2. The J segment lost 5 bases and the V segment lost 5 bases, leaving 10 bases of the junction unmatched. This CDR3 has 15 amino acids. CDR1 and CDR2 from the germline V gene are SGHAT and FQNNGV. DNA of the CDR3: TGTGCCAGCAGCCGAGTTAGCGGGAGAGTTCACGAGCAGTACTTC. It is translated as CASSRVSGRVHEQYF.

The V gene is TRBV18, the J gene TRBJ2-1; D may be TRBD1 (6 bases). This CDR3 has 16 residues. Trimming pared 1 base from V and 1 base from J, leaving 11 bases between. CDR1 KGHSH and CDR2 LQKENI come from the germline V gene. The CDR3 nucleotides are TGTGCCAGCTCACCACTAGGCAGGGGTTCCTACAATGAGCAGTTCTTC. This translates into CASSPLGRGSYNEQFF.

The J gene is TRBJ2-7, the V gene TRBV19, with D hard to call. Trimming stripped 5 bases from V and 0 bases from J, with 8 bases between. The CDR3 totals 13 residues. Germline V gives CDR1 LNHDA, CDR2 SQIVND (reference sequence). CDR3 sequence: CASSLGSSYEQYF. CDR3 nucleotide sequence: TGTGCCAGTAGTTTGGGCAGCTCCTACGAGCAGTACTTC.

This clone was detected only once. The V call is TRBV11-3, the J call TRBJ2-7; D ambiguous. This CDR3 has 11 residues. Trimming stripped 1 base from V and 5 bases from J, with 3 bases between. Germline loops: CDR1 SGHNT, CDR2 YENEEA. The CDR3 here is CASSLADEQYF. The CDR3 bases are TGTGCCAGCAGCTTAGCGGACGAGCAGTACTTC.

V usage is TRBV11-1 and J usage is TRBJ2-7; 10 bases are shared with TRBD2. V dropped 1 base and J dropped 6; count of bases not matched to a gene: 6. Germline CDR1 reads SGHAT; CDR2 reads FQDESV (reference sequence). The CDR3 extends over 15 amino acids. The DNA for the CDR3 is TGTGCCAGCAGCTTAGTCTCTAGCGGGAGAAGCGAGCAGTACTTC. The encoded protein is CASSLVSSGRSEQYF.

The J gene is TRBJ1-1, the V gene TRBV30, with D unclear. V was clipped by 2 bases and J by 2 bases, with 9 bases between them. The CDR3 contains 13 residues. Germline V gene data show CDR1 as GTSNPN and CDR2 as SVGIG (reference sequence). CDR3 residues: CAWSLTANTEAFF. The CDR3 region has the DNA TGTGCCTGGAGTCTAACAGCCAACACTGAAGCTTTCTTT.

The V and J genes are TRBV19 and TRBJ1-2; no clear D gene. Trimming left V 8 bases short and J 4 bases short, with 8 bases between. The CDR3 consists of 11 residues. Germline V gene lookup returns CDR1 LNHDA and CDR2 SQIVND (reference sequence). Here the CDR3 reads CASSNFYGYTF. DNA for the CDR3: TGTGCCAGTTCTAACTTCTATGGCTACACCTTC.

This clone showed up just a few times. V gene TRBV2 combines with J gene TRBJ1-1, with D tentatively TRBD1 (5 bases). Germline loops: CDR1 SNHLY, CDR2 FYNNEI. The CDR3 is made up of 14 amino acids. Trimming removed 4 bases at V and 1 base at J, with 10 bases between. CDR3 protein: CASSVQGSNTEAFF. CDR3 bases: TGTGCCAGCAGTGTCCAGGGATCGAACACTGAAGCTTTCTTT.

The chain uses TRBV6-6 and TRBJ1-5; no clear D. The CDR3 spans 13 residues. Germline-derived CDR1 and CDR2 are MNHNY and SVGAGI (reference sequence). V lost 6 bases, J lost 5 bases, and 11 bases lay in between. Here the CDR3 DNA reads TGTGCCAGCAGCCCGGCGGGTTATCAGCCCCAGCATTTT. Protein product: CASSPAGYQPQHF.

This clone was seen only once. V usage is TRBV5-6 and J usage is TRBJ2-5; TRBD1 agrees at 7 bases. The V gene end was trimmed by 2 bases and the J gene end by 1 base; junction bases not matched to a gene: 2. Germline lookup yields CDR1 SGHDT and CDR2 YYEEEE. There are 14 residues in the CDR3. The CDR3 loop reads CASSLGGPQETQYF. The CDR3 bases are TGTGCCAGCAGCTTAGGGGGCCCCCAAGAGACCCAGTACTTC.

The chain carries TRBV10-2 and TRBJ2-7; possibly TRBD2 for D (5 bases). V was cut by 4 bases and J by 2 bases, with 18 bases left in between. Looked up from germline, CDR1 is WSHSY and CDR2 is SAAADI. The CDR3 sequence is 16 residues long. The CDR3 region has the DNA TGCGCCAGCAGTGGGACGGACTCCGCCGGGGCCTACGAGCAGTACTTC. It is translated as CASSGTDSAGAYEQYF.

The rearrangement links TRBV30 to TRBJ1-1, with D unresolved. The CDR3 totals 13 residues. The germline gives CDR1 GTSNPN, CDR2 SVGIG (reference sequence). Trimming took off 2 bases at V and 1 base at J, with 8 bases between the two ends. The CDR3 protein is CAWSQQSNTEAFF. CDR3 coding DNA: TGTGCCTGGAGTCAACAGTCGAACACTGAAGCTTTCTTT.

The chain links TRBV19 to TRBJ2-7; perhaps TRBD1 as D (5 bases). V was cut by 7 bases and J by 4 bases, with 8 bases left in between. Germline V lookup: CDR1 LNHDA, CDR2 SQIVND (reference sequence). The CDR3 runs to 11 residues. The CDR3 coding sequence is TGTGCCAGTACCGCAGGGTACGAGCAGTACTTC. It codes for CASTAGYEQYF.

J is TRBJ2-1 and V is TRBV7-9; 11 bases map to TRBD1. There are 16 residues in the CDR3. Looked up from germline, CDR1 is SEHNR and CDR2 is FQNEAQ (reference sequence). Trimming removed 4 bases from V and 6 bases from J; junction bases left unmatched: 8. The CDR3: CASSSRDRGTINEQFF. Here the CDR3 DNA reads TGTGCCAGCAGCTCCAGGGACAGGGGGACGATCAATGAGCAGTTCTTC. The complete variable domain, with remaining parts taken from reference TRBV7-9 and TRBJ2-1, reads DTGVSQNPRHKITKRGQNVTFRCDPISEHNRLYWYRQTLGQGPEFLTYFQNEAQLEKSRLLSDRFSAERPKGSFSTLEIQRTEQGDSAMYLCASSSRDRGTINEQFFGPGTRLTVL.

V gene TRBV29-1 combines with J gene TRBJ1-1; weak D call: TRBD1 (5 bases). The length of the CDR3 is 13 residues. Looked up from germline, CDR1 is SQVTM and CDR2 is ANQGSEA. V was shortened by 8 bases and J by 1 base, with 14 bases between the two germline ends. For the CDR3, the DNA is TGCAGCTTCGGATACAGGTCGAACACTGAAGCTTTCTTT. Translation gives CSFGYRSNTEAFF.

The rearrangement uses TRBV19 and TRBJ1-1; 9 nucleotides line up with TRBD1. The CDR3 totals 14 residues. The ends lost 4 bases at V and 4 bases at J; junction bases unmatched: 4. Germline CDR1 is LNHDA and CDR2 is SQIVND (reference sequence). The CDR3 DNA is TGTGCCAGTAGTAAGACAGGGGGTCCCACTGAAGCTTTCTTT. This gives the protein CASSKTGGPTEAFF.

J is TRBJ2-7 and V is TRBV18, with a possible D match to TRBD2 (5 bases). Trimming removed 6 bases at V and 6 bases at J, with 12 bases between. Germline CDR1 KGHSH, CDR2 LQKENI. The CDR3 spans 12 residues. The CDR3 region is CASSPLEGEQYF. The DNA for the CDR3 is TGTGCCAGCTCTCCTCTAGAGGGCGAGCAGTACTTC.

The genes are TRBV5-6 and TRBJ2-3, with D perhaps matching TRBD1 (6 bases). The germline V gene encodes CDR1 SGHDT and CDR2 YYEEEE. The V end was cut by 4 bases, the J end by 1 base, with 16 bases between. This CDR3 is built from 16 residues. The CDR3 is CASSSLGTLRTDTQYF. For the CDR3, the DNA is TGTGCCAGCAGCAGCCTCGGGACACTACGCACAGATACGCAGTATTTT. The variable domain in full, with the rest retrieved from reference TRBV5-6 and TRBJ2-3, is DAGVTQSPTHLIKTRGQQVTLRCSPKSGHDTVSWYQQALGQGPQFIFQYYEEEERQRGNFPDRFSGHQFPNYSSELNVNALLLGDSALYLCASSSLGTLRTDTQYFGPGTRLTVL.

V gene TRBV5-8 combines with J gene TRBJ1-5, with 9 bases matching TRBD1. V lost 1 base and J lost 6; bases outside the gene matches: 5. The CDR3 is 15 residues long. Per the germline V gene, CDR1 is SGHTS and CDR2 is YDEGEE. The DNA of the CDR3 is TGTGCCAGCAGCTTGTTACAGGGGGCAGGTCAGCCCCAGCATTTT. Translation gives CASSLLQGAGQPQHF.

V is TRBV5-1 and J is TRBJ1-1, with 7 bases lining up with TRBD1. After removal of 7 bases from V and 4 bases from J, the junction contained 16 bases not matched to a gene. Germline CDR1 is SGHRS and CDR2 is YFSETQ. CDR3 length: 16 residues. The CDR3 sequence: CASGRFDRALGTEAFF. The CDR3 region has the DNA TGCGCCAGCGGGCGTTTCGACAGGGCCCTGGGCACTGAAGCTTTCTTT.

The V and J genes are TRBV6-1 and TRBJ1-5; 8 nucleotides match TRBD1. J was trimmed by 2 bases and V by 1 base; bases with no gene match: 7. This CDR3 contains 17 residues. Germline CDR1 and CDR2: MNHNS and SASEGT. For the CDR3, the DNA is TGTGCCAGCAGTGAAGTTGGCAGGGGGCCCCGCAATCAGCCCCAGCATTTT. As protein: CASSEVGRGPRNQPQHF.